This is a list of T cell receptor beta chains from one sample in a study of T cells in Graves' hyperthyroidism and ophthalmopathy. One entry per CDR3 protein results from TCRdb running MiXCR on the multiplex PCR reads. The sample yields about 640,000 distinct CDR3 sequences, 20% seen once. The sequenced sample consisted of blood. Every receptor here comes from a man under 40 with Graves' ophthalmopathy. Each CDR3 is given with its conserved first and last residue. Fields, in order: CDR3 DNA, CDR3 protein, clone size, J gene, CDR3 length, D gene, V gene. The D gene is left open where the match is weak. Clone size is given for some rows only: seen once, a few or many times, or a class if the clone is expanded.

TGTGCCACCCGGGAAGGAGCCGGGACGACGAACTACAATGAGCAGTTCTTC,CATREGAGTTNYNEQFF,few,TRBJ2-1,17,.,TRBV19
TGTGCCATCAGTGGGGGAAACACTGAAGCTTTCTTT,CAISGGNTEAFF,many,TRBJ1-1,12,.,TRBV10-3
TGTGCCAGCAGCCCAGGGGCGCGGCGGGACACCATATATTTT,CASSPGARRDTIYF,many,TRBJ1-3,14,.,TRBV6-1
TGTGCCAGCAGCCCACTGGGGACAGGCACAGATACGCAGTATTTT,CASSPLGTGTDTQYF,many,TRBJ2-3,15,TRBD1,TRBV7-2
TGTGCCAGCAGCCCCGCCGGCGGACTAGCGGTCAATGAGCAGTTCTTC,CASSPAGGLAVNEQFF,.,TRBJ2-1,16,TRBD2,TRBV9
TGTGCCAGTAGTATGCGGGGGATCGCCTACGAGCAGTACTTC,CASSMRGIAYEQYF,many,TRBJ2-7,14,TRBD2,TRBV19
TGCGCCAGCAGCGAGACTTCTGGAAACACCATATATTTT,CASSETSGNTIYF,.,TRBJ1-3,13,.,TRBV5-1
TGTGCCAGCAGCACCTGGAAACTAGCGGAAGAGACCCAGTACTTC,CASSTWKLAEETQYF,many,TRBJ2-5,15,TRBD2,TRBV7-9
TGTGCCAGCAGTGAAAGAACAGGGCCCCAAGAGACCCAGTACTTC,CASSERTGPQETQYF,.,TRBJ2-5,15,.,TRBV25-1
TGTGCCAGCAGCTCCACTAGCGGGAATTACAATGAGCAGTTCTTC,CASSSTSGNYNEQFF,many,TRBJ2-1,15,TRBD2,TRBV7-2
TGTGCCAGCAGTGTAGAGGAGGGAGCCACTGAAGCTTTCTTT,CASSVEEGATEAFF,.,TRBJ1-1,14,.,TRBV6-1
TGTGCCAGCTCACCACGAGTGGCCGGCGAGCAGTACTTC,CASSPRVAGEQYF,few,TRBJ2-7,13,.,TRBV18
TGTGCCAGCAGCGTTGGGGGCGACATGAACACTGAAGCTTTCTTT,CASSVGGDMNTEAFF,many,TRBJ1-1,15,.,TRBV9
TGCGCCAGCAGCCAAGCTACTGGACGGACTTTGAACACTGAAGCTTTCTTT,CASSQATGRTLNTEAFF,.,TRBJ1-1,17,.,TRBV4-3
TGTGCCATCACCCGGGACAGGGAAGAGACCCAGTACTTC,CAITRDREETQYF,.,TRBJ2-5,13,TRBD1,TRBV10-3
TGCGCCAGCAGCCAGAATCGTGGGGGGTCTGAAGCTTTCTTT,CASSQNRGGSEAFF,many,TRBJ1-1,14,.,TRBV5-1
TGCAGCGTTAGTCGGCAGGGGACAGATACGCAGTATTTT,CSVSRQGTDTQYF,few,TRBJ2-3,13,.,TRBV29-1
TGTGCCAGCAGCCAGCCGGGAGGTGGCACAGATACGCAGTATTTT,CASSQPGGGTDTQYF,once,TRBJ2-3,15,TRBD2,TRBV16
TGTGCCAGTAGTATGGGGCGGGACGTCGATGGCTACACCTTC,CASSMGRDVDGYTF,.,TRBJ1-2,14,.,TRBV19
TGTGCCAGTAGTAGCCAGGGACTAGCGGGAGTGGATACGCAGTATTTT,CASSSQGLAGVDTQYF,.,TRBJ2-3,16,TRBD2,TRBV19
TGTGCCAGCAGCCGTACTAGCGGGAGGGTTTACGAGCAGTACTTC,CASSRTSGRVYEQYF,few,TRBJ2-7,15,TRBD2,TRBV7-6
TGTGCCAGCAGTTTATTAGTAGCGGGAGAAGACGAGCAGTACTTC,CASSLLVAGEDEQYF,few,TRBJ2-7,15,TRBD2,TRBV28
TGTGCCAGCAGCTCGACAGGGACTTGGGGCTACACCTTC,CASSSTGTWGYTF,.,TRBJ1-2,13,TRBD1,TRBV5-6
TGTGCCACCAGCAGAGGCGGGACCGGTGGGACCCAGTACTTC,CATSRGGTGGTQYF,.,TRBJ2-5,14,.,TRBV15
TGTGCCAGCAGCCAAGATAAGACTAGCAATGAGACCCAGTACTTC,CASSQDKTSNETQYF,.,TRBJ2-5,15,TRBD2,TRBV3-1
TGTGCCAGCAGCTTACCCTTACGACCCGTCACTAGCACAGATACGCAGTATTTT,CASSLPLRPVTSTDTQYF,few,TRBJ2-3,18,.,TRBV7-9
TGTGCCAGCAGCGTAGTAGCGGGACAGCAAGGTGGCTACACCTTC,CASSVVAGQQGGYTF,.,TRBJ1-2,15,TRBD1,TRBV9
TGTGCCAGCAGCCAAAGCGCCGGACGGAACTATGGCTACACCTTC,CASSQSAGRNYGYTF,.,TRBJ1-2,15,.,TRBV11-2
TGTGCCAGCAGCTTAGGTCTGCTAGGAGACAATGAGCAGTTCTTC,CASSLGLLGDNEQFF,few,TRBJ2-1,15,.,TRBV7-2
TGTGCCAGCACCGCCTCCGGGGAGCTGTTTTTT,CASTASGELFF,few,TRBJ2-2,11,.,TRBV6-1
TGTGCCAGCAGTATGGCGGGTGACTCAGCCAAAAACATTCAGTACTTC,CASSMAGDSAKNIQYF,few,TRBJ2-4,16,.,TRBV6-1
TGTGCCAGCAGCTTTTCGGAGGGCAATGTTTACGAGCAGTACTTC,CASSFSEGNVYEQYF,few,TRBJ2-7,15,.,TRBV11-1
TGTGCCAGCAGCTTAGACGTGCTCAACAGCTACGAGCAGTACTTC,CASSLDVLNSYEQYF,.,TRBJ2-7,15,.,TRBV7-2
TGCAGTGCTAGAGCCCCCCGTGCGGGCGGCAATCAGCCCCAGCATTTT,CSARAPRAGGNQPQHF,.,TRBJ1-5,16,.,TRBV20-1
TGCGCCAGCAGCCGAGCGGGAGTTCGAGAGACCCAGTACTTC,CASSRAGVRETQYF,.,TRBJ2-5,14,TRBD2,TRBV5-1
TGTGCCATTAAGCGGGCTCCACAGGAGACCCAGTACTTC,CAIKRAPQETQYF,.,TRBJ2-5,13,.,TRBV7-8
TGTGCCAGCAGTTCACAGGGTGTCTACAATGAGCAGTTCTTC,CASSSQGVYNEQFF,.,TRBJ2-1,14,.,TRBV11-3
TGTGCCAGCAGTCCTGGTGGACTAGCGGGAGGCCCCGAGCAGTACTTC,CASSPGGLAGGPEQYF,.,TRBJ2-7,16,TRBD2,TRBV28
TGTGCCAGCAGTCCCCCGGGAAGGTCCTACGAGCAGTACTTC,CASSPPGRSYEQYF,many,TRBJ2-7,14,.,TRBV6-2/TRBV6-3
TGTGCCAGCAGTGAGGGACCCCTCACCGCCTACGAGCAGTACTTC,CASSEGPLTAYEQYF,.,TRBJ2-7,15,.,TRBV28
TGTGCCAGCAGTTATACCGGGGAAGGGGTTTCACCCCTCCACTTT,CASSYTGEGVSPLHF,.,TRBJ1-6,15,.,TRBV6-5
TGTGCCACGGCTCTAGCGGGAGGCACAGATACGCAGTATTTT,CATALAGGTDTQYF,many,TRBJ2-3,14,TRBD2,TRBV15
TGTGCCAGCAGCTTAAATAGGGTTGACAATGAGCAGTTCTTC,CASSLNRVDNEQFF,.,TRBJ2-1,14,.,TRBV7-3
TGTGCCAGCAGTCAAGGACTAGCGGGAGGCGACGAGCAGTACTTC,CASSQGLAGGDEQYF,many,TRBJ2-7,15,TRBD2,TRBV6-1
TGTGCCAGCAGCTCCAATAGCGGGAGAGGGGACTACGAGCAGTACTTC,CASSSNSGRGDYEQYF,.,TRBJ2-7,16,TRBD2,TRBV7-9
TGTGCCAGCAGCCACCACGGGTTTAATGAAAAACTGTTTTTT,CASSHHGFNEKLFF,.,TRBJ1-4,14,.,TRBV7-2
TGTGCCAGCAGCCCTGGGGCGGAGCAGTTCTTC,CASSPGAEQFF,.,TRBJ2-1,11,.,TRBV11-2
TGTGTCAGCTCACCGCAGGTTGGAAACACCATATATTTT,CVSSPQVGNTIYF,.,TRBJ1-3,13,.,TRBV18
TGTGCCAGCAGCTTAATGACAGGGGCGGACTATGGCTACACCTTC,CASSLMTGADYGYTF,few,TRBJ1-2,15,TRBD1,TRBV7-8
TGTGCCAGCGCCACCGGGGTAAGGGTAACTGGAAACACCATATATTTT,CASATGVRVTGNTIYF,.,TRBJ1-3,16,.,TRBV2
TGTGCCACCAGCAGAGGCACAGGCCAATCCTACAATGAGCAGTTCTTC,CATSRGTGQSYNEQFF,.,TRBJ2-1,16,.,TRBV15
TGCGCCAGCAGCTCTCCGGGGGGGGAGAATAATGAGCAGTTCTTC,CASSSPGGENNEQFF,.,TRBJ2-1,15,TRBD2,TRBV4-1
TGTGCCAGCAGCTTAGGGCGGGACTTTTTTAGAGAGCAGTACTTC,CASSLGRDFFREQYF,many,TRBJ2-7,15,.,TRBV7-2
TGTGCCATCAGTGAGTCCGGGGGACAGACCTATGGCTACACCTTC,CAISESGGQTYGYTF,.,TRBJ1-2,15,TRBD1,TRBV10-3
TGTGCCAGCAGCCAAGCCGAGACTTTGGGTGAGCAGTTCTTC,CASSQAETLGEQFF,.,TRBJ2-1,14,.,TRBV3-1
TGTGCCAGTAGTATTGTTCATCCCTACGAGCAGTACTTC,CASSIVHPYEQYF,few,TRBJ2-7,13,.,TRBV19
TGTGCCAGCGGAGGGGAGACAGGGTGGCACACCGGGGAGCTGTTTTTT,CASGGETGWHTGELFF,few,TRBJ2-2,16,.,TRBV6-1
TGTGCCACCAGCAGGATGCGGACTAGCGGGAGTGTAGCCGGGGAGCTGTTTTTT,CATSRMRTSGSVAGELFF,.,TRBJ2-2,18,TRBD2,TRBV15
TGTGCCAGCAGCCAAATGGTTAGCGGGAGTGAGGCTACGCAGTATTTT,CASSQMVSGSEATQYF,many,TRBJ2-3,16,TRBD2,TRBV3-1
TGCAGTGCCAAGGGACTAGCGAACACCGGGGAGCTGTTTTTT,CSAKGLANTGELFF,few,TRBJ2-2,14,TRBD2,TRBV20-1